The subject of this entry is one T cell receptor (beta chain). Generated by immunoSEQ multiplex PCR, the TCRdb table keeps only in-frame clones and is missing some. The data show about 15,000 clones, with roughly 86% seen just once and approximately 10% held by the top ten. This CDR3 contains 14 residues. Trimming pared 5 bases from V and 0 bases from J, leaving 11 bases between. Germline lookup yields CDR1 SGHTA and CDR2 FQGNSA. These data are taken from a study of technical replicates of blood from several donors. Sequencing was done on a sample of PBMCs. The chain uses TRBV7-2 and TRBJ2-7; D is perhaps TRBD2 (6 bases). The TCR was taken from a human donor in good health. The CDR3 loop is CASSLDGGSYEQYF. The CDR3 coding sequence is TGTGCCAGCAGCCTTGACGGGGGCTCCTACGAGCAGTACTTC.